The next 18 T cell receptor beta chains were all read from a single sample in a study of blood T cell repertoires in COVID-19 (dated by TCRdb to 2019 to 2021). Library preparation used the immunoSEQ multiplex PCR assay. Here the immuneACCESS table is served through TCRdb, limited to in-frame sequences with V and J called. Missing clones are a known gap in these copies; in checked studies unresolved V genes cover under half, and the rest lacks a known reason. The sample profile shows under 250,000 clones; about 82% of them were found once. The top ten clones comprise approximately 5% of the sample. Sample: peripheral blood. These receptors were taken from a woman aged 80 or over with COVID-19, enrolled during active disease.

In regard to this clone: The junction does not match germline at one end; this may be a read error. V is TRBV11-2 and J is TRBJ2-1; D perhaps matches TRBD2 (5 bases). CDR3 length equals 12 residues. Germline assignment: CDR1 SGHAT and CDR2 FQNNGV. CDR3 sequence: CASSFEGSSKLF. The CDR3 DNA follows: TGTGCCAGCAGCTTTGAGGGCTCCTCTAAGCTCTTC.

The V and J genes are TRBV6-2 or TRBV6-3 and TRBJ2-5; D is ambiguous. In germline, CDR1 is MNHEY, CDR2 SVGEGT. This CDR3 spans 11 amino acids. The V end lost 5 bases, the J end lost 5 bases, and 6 bases lay between the germline ends. The CDR3 DNA follows: TGTGCCAGCAGTCGCAGGGAGACCCAGTACTTC. Residues: CASSRRETQYF.

CDR3 sequence reads: CASSVQGNYGYTF. The CDR3 coding sequence is TGTGCCAGCAGTGTACAGGGGAACTATGGCTACACCTTC. The chain combines TRBV2 with TRBJ1-2, with 7 bases fitting TRBD1. Per the germline V gene, CDR1 is SNHLY and CDR2 is FYNNEI. V gave up 4 bases and J gave up 2 bases; unmatched junction bases: 1. This CDR3 spans 13 amino acids.

V usage is TRBV3-1 (or the pseudogene TRBV3-2) and J usage is TRBJ2-5; 8 bases agree with TRBD1. Germline V gives CDR1 LGHDT, CDR2 YNNKEL (reference sequence). The CDR3 totals 14 residues. The junction had 4 bases not matched to a gene; V was cut back by 3 bases and J by 4 bases. The CDR3 bases are TGTGCCAGCAGCCAGGACAGGGTAAGAGAGACCCAGTACTTC. It encodes CASSQDRVRETQYF.

The gene calls are TRBV11-2 and TRBJ2-5; no definite D call. Germline CDR1 SGHAT, CDR2 FQNNGV. This CDR3 spans 14 amino acids. Trimming cost V 1 base and J 2 bases, with 8 bases left between them. CDR3 bases: TGTGCCAGCAGCTTAGGATGGCAGCAAGAGACCCAGTACTTC. Residues: CASSLGWQQETQYF.

The chain uses TRBV3-1 (or the pseudogene TRBV3-2) and TRBJ2-7; D gene uncertain. Looked up from germline, CDR1 is LGHDT and CDR2 is YNNKEL (reference sequence). V shed 0 bases and J shed 6 bases, with 12 bases lying between them. The CDR3 is 14 amino acids. CDR3 nucleotides: TGTGCCAGCAGCCAAGACCGCCCCTCGGGCGAGCAGTACTTC. Residues: CASSQDRPSGEQYF.

The chain employs TRBV10-3 and TRBJ1-3; D is ambiguous. The CDR3 is 13 amino acids. Germline loops: CDR1 ENHRY, CDR2 SYGVKD. Between the trimmed V and J ends, which lost 8 bases and 0 bases, there was a span of 8 bases. This CDR3 reads CAISVFSGNTIYF. The CDR3 DNA reads TGTGCCATCTCGGTATTCTCTGGAAACACCATATATTTT.

This CDR3 reads CASSQDLEQGRLYGYTF. For the CDR3, the DNA is TGTGCCAGCAGCCAAGATCTGGAACAGGGGAGGCTCTATGGCTACACCTTC. The J gene is TRBJ1-2, the V gene TRBV14; 7 positions agree with TRBD1. This CDR3 contains 17 residues. CDR1 is SGHDN, CDR2 FVKESK, per germline. Unmatched junction bases numbered 11, after V lost 0 bases and J lost 4 bases.

The rearrangement links TRBV2 to TRBJ2-3; D unclear. The CDR3 extends over 12 amino acids. Germline V lookup: CDR1 SNHLY, CDR2 FYNNEI. V shed 6 bases and J shed 6 bases, with 10 bases lying between them. The CDR3 DNA reads TGTGCCAGCAGCTCCCAGGCGGATACGCAGTATTTT. As protein: CASSSQADTQYF.

The chain has TRBV10-3 and TRBJ1-5; D possibly corresponds to TRBD1 (5 bases). This CDR3 region has 14 residues. The V gene's germline CDR1 is ENHRY and CDR2 SYGVKD. Trimming left V 4 bases short and J 1 base short, with 8 bases between. The CDR3 nucleotides read TGTGCCATCAGTGTCGACAGAAGCAATCAGCCCCAGCATTTT. Translating gives CAISVDRSNQPQHF.

This rearrangement joins TRBV6-5 to TRBJ1-3, with a weak D call TRBD1 (6 bases). The germline V gene has CDR1 MNHEY and CDR2 SVGAGI. Deletions cut 6 bases from V and 7 bases from J, with 16 bases between. This CDR3 contains 14 residues. CDR3 in DNA: TGTGCCAGCAGGGGGGCGAACCCCAGGAACACCATATATTTT. Encoded protein: CASRGANPRNTIYF.

This clone was seen a handful of times. The gene calls are TRBV28 and TRBJ1-2; 9 nucleotides align to TRBD1. With V trimmed by 3 bases and J by 7 bases, 6 bases remained unmatched. This CDR3 comprises 14 residues. Germline lookup yields CDR1 MDHEN and CDR2 SYDVKM. CDR3 sequence: CASSFRDREGGYTF. The DNA of the CDR3 is TGTGCCAGCAGTTTTAGGGACAGGGAGGGTGGCTACACCTTC.

The chain uses TRBV2 and TRBJ1-4; maybe TRBD1 (6 bases). This CDR3 comprises 14 residues. CDR1 and CDR2 (germline): SNHLY, FYNNEI. V was cut by 5 bases and J by 10 bases, with 17 bases left in between. The CDR3 spells CASSPGTLSRKLFF. The CDR3 DNA is TGTGCCAGCAGTCCCGGGACATTGAGCCGAAAACTGTTTTTT.

The chain links TRBV6-1 to TRBJ1-2; D is possibly TRBD1 (6 bases). Between the trimmed V and J ends, which lost 1 base and 3 bases, there was a span of 12 bases. CDR1 MNHNS and CDR2 SASEGT come from the germline V gene. This CDR3 spans 15 amino acids. As DNA, the CDR3 is TGTGCCAGCAGTGAAGTTGTGACAGGCCACTATGGCTACACCTTC. Its translation is CASSEVVTGHYGYTF.

This clone was counted a single time. The chain recombines TRBV20-1 with TRBJ2-7; 7 positions agree with TRBD1. The J segment lost 0 bases and the V segment lost 3 bases, leaving 5 bases of the junction unmatched. The germline CDR1 and CDR2 sequences are DFQATT and SNEGSKA (reference sequence). The length of the CDR3 is 14 residues. In DNA, the CDR3 is TGCAGTGCTAGTTCGGACAGGACCTCCTACGAGCAGTACTTC. The encoded protein is CSASSDRTSYEQYF.

This chain connects TRBV5-1 to TRBJ2-5, with 9 bases lining up with TRBD2. The CDR3 is made up of 15 amino acids. In germline, CDR1 is SGHRS, CDR2 YFSETQ. After removal of 5 bases from V and 2 bases from J, the junction contained 7 bases not matched to a gene. This CDR3 is CASSNSGGPQETQYF. CDR3 bases: TGCGCCAGCAGTAATAGCGGGGGACCACAAGAGACCCAGTACTTC.

V is TRBV25-1 and J is TRBJ2-5; the D is unclear. Per germline, CDR1 MGHDK and CDR2 SYGVNS. The CDR3 extends over 15 amino acids. The ends were cut back, 0 bases at V and 2 bases at J, with 10 bases in the middle. Written as DNA, the CDR3 is TGTGCCAGCAGTGAATATCAGGCTCGTCAAGAGACCCAGTACTTC. Translated: CASSEYQARQETQYF.

V gene TRBV7-2 combines with J gene TRBJ1-1; TRBD1 agrees at 7 bases. Germline-derived CDR1 and CDR2 are SGHTA and FQGNSA. The CDR3 totals 13 residues. The junction had 6 bases not matched to a gene; V was cut back by 1 base and J by 10 bases. The DNA of the CDR3 is TGTGCCAGCAGCTTAGACAGGGGTCGGACAGCTTTCTTT. Protein: CASSLDRGRTAFF.